Listed here are 12 T cell receptor beta chains from one sample, sequenced in a study of cytomegalovirus exposure and HLA in healthy donors. The PCR used 60 Vbeta and 13 Jbeta primers. Method: immunoSEQ multiplex PCR; TCRdb's copy keeps in-frame clones and lacks some. The profile shows nearly 110,000 clones, over 60% of them singletons. The specimen was PBMCs. The receptor set was obtained from a woman aged 50 to 60 in good health and CMV-seropositive.

The V call is TRBV2, the J call TRBJ1-4; 8 bases line up with TRBD1. The CDR3 contains 16 residues. Losses at the gene ends were 6 bases for V and 3 bases for J; bases not matched to a gene: 9. From germline, CDR1 is SNHLY and CDR2 FYNNEI. Written as DNA, the CDR3 is TGTGCCAGCAGACCCTCCAGGGGGCGGGCTAATGAAAAACTGTTTTTT. This codes for CASRPSRGRANEKLFF.

V is TRBV19 and J is TRBJ1-5; 7 nucleotides agree with TRBD1. CDR1 is LNHDA and CDR2 is SQIVND in the germline V gene (reference sequence). V dropped 10 bases and J dropped 7; count of bases not matched to a gene: 7. The CDR3 runs 12 residues. The CDR3 DNA is TGTGCCACCCGACAGGGAAGCCAGCCCCAGCATTTT. It is translated as CATRQGSQPQHF.

There are a few counts of this clone. V gene TRBV6-6 combines with J gene TRBJ1-5, with D maybe TRBD1 (6 bases). V dropped 9 bases and J dropped 3 bases, with 15 bases sitting between them. CDR1 and CDR2 (germline): MNHNY, SVGAGI (reference sequence). This CDR3 region has 14 residues. The CDR3 is CARPTGTTNQPQHF. The CDR3 DNA is TGTGCCAGACCAACCGGGACAACCAATCAGCCCCAGCATTTT.

The rearrangement uses TRBV30 and TRBJ2-7; 7 positions agree with TRBD1. CDR3 size: 13 residues. The germline V gene has CDR1 GTSNPN and CDR2 SVGIG (reference sequence). Unmatched junction bases numbered 7, after V lost 4 bases and J lost 4 bases. The CDR3 DNA reads TGTGCCTGGACCTTACAGGGGTCGTACGAGCAGTACTTC. Its protein product is CAWTLQGSYEQYF.

This sequence joins TRBV7-2 and TRBJ2-2; a possible D gene is TRBD1 (5 bases). Germline CDR1 is SGHTA and CDR2 is FQGNSA. CDR3 size: 14 residues. Trimming pared 1 base from V and 5 bases from J, leaving 8 bases between. The CDR3 loop is CASSLGQLTGELFF. The CDR3 nucleotides are TGTGCCAGCAGCTTAGGACAGCTAACCGGGGAGCTGTTTTTT.

V is TRBV7-9 and J is TRBJ1-2; 10 nucleotides agree with TRBD1. The CDR3 is 14 amino acids. Germline CDR1 is SEHNR and CDR2 is FQNEAQ (reference sequence). With 5 bases clipped from V and 8 bases from J, the junction kept 8 bases outside the gene matches. CDR3 region: CASSLGGTGVGYTF. CDR3 bases: TGTGCCAGCAGCCTAGGCGGGACAGGGGTAGGCTACACCTTC.

The rearrangement joins TRBV18 to TRBJ2-1, with a weak D call TRBD1 (6 bases). Germline-derived CDR1 and CDR2 are KGHSH and LQKENI. The CDR3 runs 15 residues. Deletions cut 2 bases from V and 6 bases from J, with 14 bases between. The CDR3: CASSPFTGKLNEQFF. The DNA of the CDR3 is TGTGCCAGCTCACCATTTACAGGGAAGCTCAATGAGCAGTTCTTC.

V is TRBV5-1 and J is TRBJ1-2, with 7 positions matching TRBD1. This CDR3 comprises 16 residues. Germline V gene lookup returns CDR1 SGHRS and CDR2 YFSETQ. With 3 bases clipped from V and 7 bases from J, the junction kept 15 bases outside the gene matches. The CDR3 nucleotides read TGCGCCAGCAGCTCTACCGCACAGGGGTTTGGTGCTGGCTACACCTTC. Protein sequence: CASSSTAQGFGAGYTF.

The V and J genes are TRBV7-7 and TRBJ2-1; 8 bases map to TRBD2. CDR3 size: 13 residues. The ends lost 6 bases at V and 9 bases at J; junction bases unmatched: 7. Germline V gene sequence: CDR1 SSHAT, CDR2 FNYEAQ (reference sequence). The CDR3 loop reads CASSPGLVGEQFF. The CDR3 coding sequence is TGTGCCAGCAGTCCGGGACTAGTTGGTGAGCAGTTCTTC.

J is TRBJ1-5 and V is TRBV27; 8 bases match TRBD1. In germline, CDR1 is MNHEY, CDR2 SMNVEV (reference sequence). CDR3 length: 14 amino acids. The V and J ends lost 6 bases and 5 bases, in that order; junction bases with no gene match: 6. This CDR3 reads CASRPTGAYQPQHF. Here the CDR3 DNA reads TGTGCCAGCAGGCCGACAGGGGCCTATCAGCCCCAGCATTTT.

The V and J genes are TRBV27 and TRBJ1-6, with 7 bases fitting TRBD1. J gave up 0 bases and V 4 bases, and 12 bases lay outside the gene matches. CDR3 length: 19 residues. Germline V CDR1 and CDR2: MNHEY, SMNVEV (reference sequence). CDR3 residues: CASSWAMDRSTSYNSPLHF. In DNA form, the CDR3 reads TGTGCCAGCAGTTGGGCCATGGACAGGTCGACCTCCTATAATTCACCCCTCCACTTT.

The chain has TRBV7-2 and TRBJ2-3, with 12 bases lining up with TRBD2. Germline loops: CDR1 SGHTA, CDR2 FQGNSA. J gave up 4 bases and V 1 base, and 3 bases lay outside the gene matches. The CDR3 runs 16 residues. Here the CDR3 reads CASSLGTSGEADTQYF. The CDR3 DNA reads as TGTGCCAGCAGCTTAGGGACTAGCGGGGAGGCAGATACGCAGTATTTT.